This passage covers 21 T cell receptor beta chains from one sample sequenced in a study of identical twins. TCRdb re-called the 5' RACE reads with MiXCR, one entry per CDR3 protein. The table includes some 500,000 distinct CDR3 sequences, less than 25% detected once. This sample also appeared in a second study, on T cells expressing NK-cell markers.

The sample was CD4+ T cells sorted from blood. The receptors were sampled from a woman between 18 and 30 years old in good health.

The V gene is TRBV20-1, the J gene TRBJ2-3, with a possible D match to TRBD1 (6 bases). Looked up from germline, CDR1 is DFQATT and CDR2 is SNEGSKA (reference sequence). V lost 1 base and J lost 2, with 10 bases in between. The CDR3 is 14 amino acids. The CDR3 loop reads CSARGTVITDTQYF. Here the CDR3 DNA reads TGCAGTGCTAGAGGGACAGTAATCACAGATACGCAGTATTTT.

CDR3 protein: CASSQDWIPPVHEQFF. DNA for the CDR3: TGTGCCAGCAGCCAAGATTGGATACCTCCGGTCCATGAGCAGTTCTTC. The chain joins TRBV14 to TRBJ2-1; D remains unclear. The CDR3 is 16 amino acids. Trimming pared 0 bases from V and 8 bases from J, leaving 17 bases between. Germline-derived CDR1 and CDR2 are SGHDN and FVKESK.

This clonotype was recorded many times. The chain joins TRBV20-1 to TRBJ1-5, with D possibly being TRBD1 (6 bases). Germline V lookup: CDR1 DFQATT, CDR2 SNEGSKA (reference sequence). The CDR3 loop spans 12 amino acids. Trimming took 5 bases from V and 2 from J, leaving 7 bases between them. The CDR3 coding sequence is TGCAGTGCTCACAGGGGCAATCAGCCCCAGCATTTT. This translates into CSAHRGNQPQHF.

This clonotype was counted a few times. J is TRBJ1-2 and V is TRBV10-3, with 8 bases matching TRBD1. Trimming at V came to 6 bases and at J to 8 bases, leaving 8 bases not matched to a gene. The CDR3 spans 13 residues. The germline V gene encodes CDR1 ENHRY and CDR2 SYGVKD. The CDR3 loop reads CAISPDRERGYTF. CDR3 DNA: TGTGCCATCAGCCCGGACAGGGAGCGAGGCTACACCTTC.

This clonotype showed up just a few times. The rearrangement joins TRBV7-2 to TRBJ2-7; 10 bases agree with TRBD2. V lost 4 bases to trimming and J lost 4 bases; unmatched junction nucleotides: 4. The CDR3 is 14 residues long. CDR1 is SGHTA and CDR2 is FQGNSA in the germline V gene. CDR3 in DNA: TGTGCCAGCAGCTCGGGACTAGCGTTATACGAGCAGTACTTC. As protein: CASSSGLALYEQYF.

This clonotype was picked up a small number of times. V gene TRBV20-1 combines with J gene TRBJ2-7; D unresolved. V was pared by 5 bases and J by 2 bases, with 13 bases between. Per the germline V gene, CDR1 is DFQATT and CDR2 is SNEGSKA (reference sequence). This CDR3 region has 13 residues. CDR3 nucleotides: TGCAGTGCTCCTCCCGAGGACCCCTACGAGCAGTACTTC. It specifies CSAPPEDPYEQYF.

The count of this clonotype is one. The chain is built from TRBV27 and TRBJ2-3; possibly TRBD2 for D (5 bases). The CDR3 has 14 amino acids. Germline V gene data show CDR1 as MNHEY and CDR2 as SMNVEV (reference sequence). V lost 3 bases, J lost 2 bases, and 9 bases lay in between. The DNA for the CDR3 is TGTGCCAGCAGTTTTCAAGCGGACACAGATACGCAGTATTTT. Its translation is CASSFQADTDTQYF.

A few counts support this clonotype. The chain couples TRBV20-1 to TRBJ2-1; 7 bases are a match to TRBD1. CDR3 length: 12 residues. The ends lost 3 bases at V and 8 bases at J; junction bases unmatched: 4. CDR1 and CDR2 from the germline V gene are DFQATT and SNEGSKA (reference sequence). CDR3 DNA: TGCAGTGCTAGTCGACAGGGACATGAGCAGTTCTTC. The encoded protein is CSASRQGHEQFF.

This clonotype showed up just a few times. V usage is TRBV5-1 and J usage is TRBJ2-7, with D perhaps matching TRBD2 (6 bases). There are 14 residues in the CDR3. Germline CDR1 and CDR2: SGHRS and YFSETQ. Trimming pared 9 bases from V and 3 bases from J, leaving 19 bases between. This chain's CDR3 is CATSPAGLDYEQYF. CDR3 nucleotide sequence: TGCGCCACCTCCCCGGCGGGACTCGACTACGAGCAGTACTTC. The full variable domain, in which reference TRBV5-1 and TRBJ2-7 provide the parts outside the CDR3, is KAGVTQTPRYLIKTRGQQVTLSCSPISGHRSVSWYQQTPGQGLQFLFEYFSETQRNKGNFPGRFSGRQFSNSRSEMNVSTLELGDSALYLCATSPAGLDYEQYFGPGTRLTVT.

Notes on this clonotype: This could be a read error, since a much larger clone is one nucleotide away. The chain uses TRBV15 and TRBJ1-1; D not certain. Germline lookup yields CDR1 LNHNV and CDR2 YYDKDF (reference sequence). Trimming shortened V by 0 bases and J by 1 base, and 3 bases separated the two germline ends. CDR3 length: 13 amino acids. CDR3 bases: TGTGCCACCAGCAGAGATCAGAACACTGAAGCTTTCTTT. Protein sequence: CATSRDQNTEAFF.

The chain uses TRBV7-2 and TRBJ2-5; 7 bases align to TRBD2. Germline values: CDR1 SGHTA, CDR2 FQGNSA. J lost 2 bases, V lost 5 bases, and 5 bases had no gene match. This CDR3 has 14 residues. Written as DNA, the CDR3 is TGTGCCAGCAGCAGACGGGACTATCAAGAGACCCAGTACTTC. Amino acid sequence: CASSRRDYQETQYF.

This clonotype was seen a few times. This rearrangement joins TRBV13 to TRBJ2-5; perhaps D is TRBD1 or TRBD2 (7 bases each). The CDR3 covers 15 residues. V was clipped by 4 bases and J by 11 bases, with 23 bases between them. Per the germline V gene, CDR1 is PRHDT and CDR2 is FYEKMQ (reference sequence). The CDR3: CASSSRGRGGRRQYF. The CDR3 bases are TGTGCCAGCAGCTCTAGGGGGCGCGGGGGCCGCCGGCAGTACTTC. The full variable domain, its missing parts supplied by reference TRBV13 and TRBJ2-5, is AAGVIQSPRHLIKEKRETATLKCYPIPRHDTVYWYQQGPGQDPQFLISFYEKMQSDKGSIPDRFSAQQFSDYHSELNMSSLELGDSALYFCASSSRGRGGRRQYFGPGTRLLVL.

This clonotype was picked up many times. This rearrangement joins TRBV20-1 to TRBJ2-7; D is ambiguous. In germline, CDR1 is DFQATT, CDR2 SNEGSKA (reference sequence). Trimming cost V 0 bases and J 7 bases, with 19 bases left between them. This CDR3 has 15 residues. The chain's CDR3 is CSARDPSPAPREQYF. CDR3 DNA: TGCAGTGCTAGAGACCCCTCCCCGGCCCCAAGAGAGCAGTACTTC.

V gene TRBV5-1 combines with J gene TRBJ1-2; D is ambiguous. The CDR3 loop spans 15 amino acids. V dropped 4 bases and J dropped 8 bases, with 21 bases sitting between them. Germline V gives CDR1 SGHRS, CDR2 YFSETQ. The CDR3 sequence is CASSPSDGVLGGYTF. The CDR3 DNA reads as TGCGCCAGCAGCCCGAGCGACGGAGTCCTAGGGGGCTACACCTTC.

This clonotype was observed a handful of times. This chain uses TRBV6-1 with TRBJ2-5, with 16 bases aligning to TRBD2. Germline CDR1 reads MNHNS; CDR2 reads SASEGT. V shed 6 bases, J shed 5 bases, and the junction held 12 bases outside the gene matches. This CDR3 has 18 amino acids. The CDR3 sequence: CASSRLGLAGGSRETQYF. The DNA for the CDR3 is TGTGCCAGCAGCCGACTGGGACTAGCGGGGGGGTCTAGGGAGACCCAGTACTTC.

This clonotype was seen a handful of times. This chain connects TRBV20-1 to TRBJ2-2; D gene unclear. CDR3 size: 16 residues. Trimming cost V 0 bases and J 4 bases, with 15 bases left between them. Germline CDR1 is DFQATT and CDR2 is SNEGSKA (reference sequence). The CDR3 is CSARDPRTTSTGELFF. The CDR3 DNA is TGCAGTGCTAGAGATCCACGGACGACAAGCACCGGGGAGCTGTTTTTT.

The gene calls are TRBV7-9 and TRBJ2-2; 9 bases line up with TRBD1. The CDR3 has 16 amino acids. The trim removed 5 bases at V and 5 bases at J, leaving 9 bases unmatched. Germline CDR1 SEHNR, CDR2 FQNEAQ (reference sequence). In DNA, the CDR3 is TGTGCCAGCAGCCCTCGGACAGGGGATACTACCGGGGAGCTGTTTTTT. It yields the protein CASSPRTGDTTGELFF.

The rearrangement uses TRBV6-1 and TRBJ2-7, with TRBD1 matching 7 bases. The CDR3 extends over 15 amino acids. Germline V gene data show CDR1 as MNHNS and CDR2 as SASEGT. With V trimmed by 4 bases and J by 3 bases, 9 bases remained unmatched. This chain's CDR3 is CASSAPRDSNYEQYF. The CDR3 nucleotides are TGTGCCAGCAGTGCACCGAGGGACAGCAACTACGAGCAGTACTTC.

This chain uses TRBV2 with TRBJ2-7; D is perhaps TRBD2 (6 bases). Germline V gene sequence: CDR1 SNHLY, CDR2 FYNNEI. V gave up 8 bases and J gave up 5 bases, with 7 bases separating them. The CDR3 spans 10 residues. CDR3 amino acids: CASGEDEQYF. The CDR3 DNA is TGTGCCAGCGGGGAGGACGAGCAGTACTTC.

V and J are TRBV6-2 or TRBV6-3 and TRBJ2-1; D gene unclear. Germline CDR1 reads MNHEY; CDR2 reads SVGEGT. The germline V and J ends were trimmed by 6 bases and 3 bases, with 12 bases remaining between them. This CDR3 is built from 14 residues. CDR3 in amino acids: CASSHNQLYNEQFF. The CDR3 nucleotides are TGTGCCAGCAGCCACAACCAACTCTACAATGAGCAGTTCTTC.

The chain carries TRBV10-3 and TRBJ2-5; D possibly matches TRBD1 or TRBD2 (6 bases each). Trimming removed 11 bases at V and 1 base at J, with 17 bases between. The V gene's germline CDR1 is ENHRY and CDR2 SYGVKD. The CDR3 runs to 14 residues. Here the CDR3 DNA reads TGTGCCTCCTTAAGGGGGGTGGGCCAAGAGACCCAGTACTTC. It specifies CASLRGVGQETQYF.